This passage covers 3 T cell receptor beta chains from one sample sequenced in a study of T cell responses to AZD1222 COVID-19 vaccine. Profiling relied on immunoSEQ multiplex PCR, and the TCRdb table lists in-frame clones only, not all of them. The sample holds tens of thousands of clones; roughly nine tenths are singletons and the top ten take approximately 5.2%. This specimen was peripheral blood, taken 28 days after the second AZD1222 dose. The receptors come from an adult who received the AZD1222 COVID-19 vaccine.

The chain is built from TRBV30 and TRBJ1-1, with D tentatively TRBD1 (5 bases). Germline V gives CDR1 GTSNPN, CDR2 SVGIG (reference sequence). The CDR3 covers 13 residues. Trimming removed 2 bases from V and 6 bases from J, with 13 bases in between. The CDR3 DNA follows: TGTGCCTGGAGTTCCGGGGCGCCGGCTGAAGCTTTCTTT. It yields the protein CAWSSGAPAEAFF.

V usage is TRBV5-4 and J usage is TRBJ2-3; unclear D gene. The CDR3 extends over 13 amino acids. Trimming removed 3 bases at V and 0 bases at J, with 5 bases between. Germline CDR1 reads SGHNT; CDR2 reads YYREEE (reference sequence). The CDR3 DNA is TGTGCCAGCAGCTCAGACAGCACAGATACGCAGTATTTT. It codes for CASSSDSTDTQYF.

This sequence joins TRBV30 and TRBJ2-5, with D hard to call. CDR1 and CDR2 (germline): GTSNPN, SVGIG (reference sequence). CDR3 length: 12 residues. Between the trimmed V and J ends, which lost 2 bases and 1 base, there was a span of 5 bases. CDR3: CAWSLTQETQYF. CDR3 DNA: TGTGCCTGGAGTTTGACCCAAGAGACCCAGTACTTC.